The next 20 T cell receptor beta chains were all read from a single sample in a study of blood T cell repertoires in COVID-19. Sequenced by immunoSEQ multiplex PCR; TCRdb stores in-frame clones only, minus some. Of 250,000 to 400,000 clones in the sample, approximately 90% were seen once. Sample: peripheral blood. These receptors originate from a woman aged 30 to 39 with COVID-19, enrolled during active disease.

The chain combines TRBV6-6 with TRBJ1-5; the D gene is possibly TRBD1 (5 bases). Between the trimmed V and J ends, which lost 10 bases and 0 bases, there was a span of 16 bases. Germline V gene lookup returns CDR1 MNHNY and CDR2 SVGAGI (reference sequence). The CDR3 runs to 15 residues. The CDR3 nucleotides are TGTGCCACCCGGGGGGAGAATTATAGCAATCAGCCCCAGCATTTT. This sequence encodes CATRGENYSNQPQHF.

The chain has TRBV23-1 and TRBJ2-2, with 15 bases matching TRBD2. TRBV23-1 is known as an ORF, though its function is uncertain. J lost 6 bases, V lost 0 bases, and 2 bases had no gene match. The CDR3 loop spans 17 amino acids. CDR3 residues: CASSQSGLAGGPGELFF. CDR3 nucleotides: TGCGCCAGCAGTCAATCGGGACTAGCGGGGGGCCCCGGGGAGCTGTTTTTT.

This clone was detected a few times. J is TRBJ2-2 and V is TRBV7-2, with 7 bases aligning to TRBD1. CDR3 length equals 15 residues. V was pared by 5 bases and J by 5 bases, with 8 bases of the junction left unmatched. In germline, CDR1 is SGHTA, CDR2 FQGNSA. The CDR3 here is CASSPQGDETGELFF. The CDR3 bases are TGTGCCAGCAGCCCCCAGGGGGACGAGACCGGGGAGCTGTTTTTT.

CDR3 bases: TGCGCCAGCAGCCGGGGAGGAGAGACCGGGGAGCTGTTTTTT. Translation: CASSRGGETGELFF. The V and J genes are TRBV5-1 and TRBJ2-2; maybe TRBD2 (6 bases). Trimming left V 4 bases short and J 5 bases short, with 12 bases between. This CDR3 contains 14 residues. Looked up from germline, CDR1 is SGHRS and CDR2 is YFSETQ.

The V and J genes are TRBV19 and TRBJ1-2; 7 nucleotides agree with TRBD1. In germline, CDR1 is LNHDA, CDR2 SQIVND (reference sequence). The CDR3 is made up of 14 amino acids. The junction had 8 bases not matched to a gene; V was cut back by 3 bases and J by 7 bases. CDR3 DNA sequence: TGTGCCAGTAGTATCCGGGACAGTGTTCGTGGCTACACCTTC. It specifies CASSIRDSVRGYTF.

The rearrangement joins TRBV4-3 to TRBJ2-6; D is uncertain. CDR1 is LGHNA and CDR2 is YSLEER in the germline V gene. This CDR3 contains 19 residues. V lost 0 bases and J lost 0, with 15 bases in between. In DNA form, the CDR3 reads TGCGCCAGCAGCCAAGATCATCTCCGAGGAGACTCTGGGGCCAACGTCCTGACTTTC. Its translation: CASSQDHLRGDSGANVLTF.

The genes are TRBV7-3 and TRBJ2-1; D might be TRBD2 (5 bases). From germline, CDR1 is SGHTA and CDR2 FQGTGA. V dropped 3 bases and J dropped 9 bases, with 12 bases sitting between them. This CDR3 is built from 13 residues. The CDR3 region has the DNA TGTGCCAGCAGCTTGAGGAACGCGGGTGAGCAGTTCTTC. Residues: CASSLRNAGEQFF.

The chain joins TRBV24-1 to TRBJ1-2, with TRBD1 as a possible D gene (5 bases). CDR3 length equals 14 residues. The V end lost 5 bases, the J end lost 7 bases, and 16 bases lay between the germline ends. Germline CDR1 reads KGHDR; CDR2 reads SFDVKD. In DNA form, the CDR3 reads TGTGCCACCAGTGGTGGGGGGACCACCAGTGGCTACACCTTC. Its protein is CATSGGGTTSGYTF.

J is TRBJ2-7 and V is TRBV29-1; a possible D gene is TRBD1 (5 bases). Trimming shortened V by 8 bases and J by 0 bases, and 14 bases separated the two germline ends. Germline CDR1 and CDR2: SQVTM and ANQGSEA. The CDR3 totals 13 residues. The CDR3 is CSFQTDLSYEQYF. The DNA for the CDR3 is TGCAGCTTTCAGACAGATCTCTCCTACGAGCAGTACTTC.

This chain connects TRBV19 to TRBJ1-3; 10 bases line up with TRBD1. The V and J ends lost 7 bases and 0 bases, in that order; junction bases with no gene match: 6. Looked up from germline, CDR1 is LNHDA and CDR2 is SQIVND (reference sequence). The CDR3 consists of 16 residues. The CDR3 nucleotides are TGTGCCAGTACCGGGACAGGGGTCAACTCTGGAAACACCATATATTTT. It codes for CASTGTGVNSGNTIYF.

The rearrangement joins TRBV13 to TRBJ1-4, with 8 bases lining up with TRBD1. The CDR3 runs 13 residues. Trimming took 5 bases from V and 7 from J; bases not matched to a gene: 3. CDR1 PRHDT and CDR2 FYEKMQ come from the germline V gene (reference sequence). In DNA form, the CDR3 reads TGTGCCAGCAGCCAGACAGGGGTTGAAAAACTGTTTTTT. Translated, it gives CASSQTGVEKLFF.

This clone was found a few times. The genes are TRBV27 and TRBJ1-5; 8 nucleotides align to TRBD1. CDR3 length equals 15 residues. Trimming at V came to 2 bases and at J to 7 bases, leaving 7 bases not matched to a gene. CDR1 is MNHEY and CDR2 is SMNVEV in the germline V gene (reference sequence). CDR3 in DNA: TGTGCCAGCAGTTTAAACAGGGGGACGGGGCAGCCCCAGCATTTT. As protein: CASSLNRGTGQPQHF.

The rearrangement joins TRBV4-1 to TRBJ2-7; weak D call: TRBD1 (6 bases). V shed 5 bases and J shed 2 bases, with 13 bases lying between them. Germline CDR1 is MGHRA and CDR2 is YSYEKL. The CDR3 sequence is 14 residues long. The CDR3 DNA sequence: TGCGCCAGCAGCAGTGACAGGTTAACCTACGAGCAGTACTTC. This sequence encodes CASSSDRLTYEQYF.

The rearrangement uses TRBV25-1 and TRBJ1-2; D perhaps matches TRBD1 (5 bases). Between the trimmed V and J ends, which lost 5 bases and 0 bases, there was a span of 13 bases. CDR3 length equals 15 residues. Germline V gene lookup returns CDR1 MGHDK and CDR2 SYGVNS. The CDR3 DNA reads TGTGCCAGCAGTCACCCCGGGACTCCTAACTATGGCTACACCTTC. It translates to CASSHPGTPNYGYTF.

V gene TRBV27 combines with J gene TRBJ1-2; 8 positions match TRBD1. The germline gives CDR1 MNHEY, CDR2 SMNVEV (reference sequence). J was trimmed by 11 bases and V by 5 bases; bases with no gene match: 7. CDR3 length equals 12 residues. This chain's CDR3 is CASSPRTGWYTF. The CDR3 nucleotides read TGTGCCAGCAGTCCCCGGACAGGGTGGTACACCTTC.

The chain couples TRBV19 to TRBJ1-1; D not certain. The CDR3 spans 13 residues. Germline CDR1 is LNHDA and CDR2 is SQIVND (reference sequence). Deletions cut 3 bases from V and 11 bases from J, with 16 bases between. CDR3 loop: CASSIGLGMWAFF. CDR3 DNA: TGTGCCAGTAGTATTGGACTCGGGATGTGGGCTTTCTTT.

The chain is built from TRBV28 and TRBJ2-7; D might be TRBD1 (5 bases). This CDR3 spans 16 amino acids. With 6 bases removed from V and 3 bases from J, the gap between germline ends came to 21 bases. In germline, CDR1 is MDHEN, CDR2 SYDVKM. The CDR3, as DNA: TGTGCCAGCAGACCTACCGACAGTCTCGATCTCTACGAGCAGTACGTC. Translated: CASRPTDSLDLYEQYV.

This clone was seen a few times. The J gene is TRBJ1-5, the V gene TRBV19; no definite D call. V lost 0 bases to trimming and J lost 2 bases, with 8 bases between them. This CDR3 has 15 amino acids. In germline, CDR1 is LNHDA, CDR2 SQIVND (reference sequence). The CDR3 sequence is CASSIDRFGNQPQHF. The CDR3 nucleotides read TGTGCCAGTAGTATAGATAGATTCGGCAATCAGCCCCAGCATTTT.

The V and J genes are TRBV7-2 and TRBJ1-4; D is unclear. The V gene's germline CDR1 is SGHTA and CDR2 FQGNSA. Trimming removed 3 bases at V and 8 bases at J, with 7 bases between. The CDR3 spans 12 residues. The CDR3 reads CASSFLGEKLFF. CDR3 bases: TGTGCCAGCAGCTTCCTCGGGGAAAAACTGTTTTTT.

The rearrangement uses TRBV6-5 and TRBJ2-5; the D gene is possibly TRBD1 (6 bases). The CDR3 totals 13 residues. Trimming removed 9 bases from V and 3 bases from J, with 14 bases in between. CDR1 and CDR2 (germline): MNHEY, SVGAGI. CDR3 nucleotide sequence: TGTGCCAGTAGCTATGGACAGAAAGAGACCCAGTACTTC. Translation gives CASSYGQKETQYF.